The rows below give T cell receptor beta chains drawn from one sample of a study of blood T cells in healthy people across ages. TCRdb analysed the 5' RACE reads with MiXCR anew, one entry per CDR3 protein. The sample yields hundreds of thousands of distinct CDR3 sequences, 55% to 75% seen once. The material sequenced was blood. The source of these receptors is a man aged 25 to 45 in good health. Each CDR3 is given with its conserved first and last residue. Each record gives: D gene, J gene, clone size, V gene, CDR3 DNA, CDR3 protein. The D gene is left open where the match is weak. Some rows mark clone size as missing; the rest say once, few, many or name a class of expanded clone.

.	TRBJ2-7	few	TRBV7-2	TGTGCCAGCAGCCAAGGGGGGGGGGCTAGCGGCTACGAGCAGTACTTC	CASSQGGGASGYEQYF
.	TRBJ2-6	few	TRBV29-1	TGCAGCGCCGCGACCTCTGGGGCCAACGTCCTGACTTTC	CSAATSGANVLTF
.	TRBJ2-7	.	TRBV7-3	TGTGCCAGCAGCCTCGGACCAACCTCCTACGAGCAGTACTTC	CASSLGPTSYEQYF
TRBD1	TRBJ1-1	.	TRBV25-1	TGTGCCAGCAACCACATCACAGGGGGGGCTTTCTTT	CASNHITGGAFF
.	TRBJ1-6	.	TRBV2	TGTGCCAGCAGTACTGGATGGTTGTCAAAGAATTCACCCCTCCACTTT	CASSTGWLSKNSPLHF
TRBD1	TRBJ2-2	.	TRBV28	TGTGCCAGCAGCCCCCACAGGGGATATAACACCGGGGAGCTGTTTTTT	CASSPHRGYNTGELFF
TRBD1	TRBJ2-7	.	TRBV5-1	TGCGCCAGCAGCTTGGAGGACAGGGGGGCCGAGCAGTACTTC	CASSLEDRGAEQYF
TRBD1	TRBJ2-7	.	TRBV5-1	TGCGCCAGCAGCTTGCCCGGGACAGTGAGGGAGCAGTACTTC	CASSLPGTVREQYF
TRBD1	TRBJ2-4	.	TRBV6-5	TGTGCCAGCAGCCAAAACTGGGACAGCAGAGTTCTGTACTTC	CASSQNWDSRVLYF
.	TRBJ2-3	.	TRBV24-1	TGTGCCACCAGTGATTCCGGGACGGGGGACCCAGATACGCAGTATTTT	CATSDSGTGDPDTQYF
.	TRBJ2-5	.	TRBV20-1	TGCAGTGCTAGCCCCTGGGAGGGGGGGCCTGTTTTTGAGACCCAGTACTTC	CSASPWEGGPVFETQYF
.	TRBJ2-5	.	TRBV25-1	TGTGCCAGCAGTGAATCTGAGAGCTACCAAGAGACCCAGTACTTC	CASSESESYQETQYF
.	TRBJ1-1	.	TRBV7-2	TGTGCCAGCAGCTTAGCGCAGAGGGGGGCAAACACTGAAGCTTTCTTT	CASSLAQRGANTEAFF
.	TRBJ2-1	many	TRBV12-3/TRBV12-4	TGTGCCAGCAGCGGAGGGTCCTACAATGAGCAGTTCTTC	CASSGGSYNEQFF
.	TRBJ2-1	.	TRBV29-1	TGCAGCGTTGAAGGCACAGCAGAAGTCTACAATGAGCAGTTCTTC	CSVEGTAEVYNEQFF
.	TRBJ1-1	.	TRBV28	TGTGCCAGCCTACAGGGCGAGACTGAAGCTTTCTTT	CASLQGETEAFF
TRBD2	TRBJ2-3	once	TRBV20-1	TGCAGTGCTCCCAGCGGGGAGAGCACAGATACGCAGTATTTT	CSAPSGESTDTQYF
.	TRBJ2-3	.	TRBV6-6	TGTGCCAGCAGTTACCCATACACAGATACGCAGTATTTT	CASSYPYTDTQYF
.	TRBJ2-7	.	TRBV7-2	TGTGCCAGCAGCACGACGTCGTACAATGAGCAGTACTTC	CASSTTSYNEQYF
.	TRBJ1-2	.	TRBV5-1	TGCGCCAGCAGCTTGGACAGCTATAGCGCTGGCTACACCTTC	CASSLDSYSAGYTF
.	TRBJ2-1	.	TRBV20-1	TGCAGTGCTAGACCTGTGGGGGGCAATGAGCAGTTCTTC	CSARPVGGNEQFF
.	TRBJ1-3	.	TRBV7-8	TGTGCCAGCAGCTTAGACAGGACTGGAAACACCATATATTTT	CASSLDRTGNTIYF
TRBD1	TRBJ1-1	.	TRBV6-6	TGTGCCAGCAGCCGAAGACAGGGGCTGGACACTGAAGCTTTCTTT	CASSRRQGLDTEAFF
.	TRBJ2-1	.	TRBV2	TGTGCCAGAACGATCGTGAATGAGCAGTTCTTC	CARTIVNEQFF
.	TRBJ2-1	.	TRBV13	TGTGCCAGCCGGGAACAACCGAACAATGAGCAGTTCTTC	CASREQPNNEQFF
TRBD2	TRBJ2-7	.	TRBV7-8	TGTGCCAGCAGCCCATTACTAGCGGGAGTCACCTACGAGCAGTACTTC	CASSPLLAGVTYEQYF
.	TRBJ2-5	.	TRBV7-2	TGTGCCAGCAGCTTAGTTAGTCCGGGGGAGAGGGAGACCCAGTACTTC	CASSLVSPGERETQYF
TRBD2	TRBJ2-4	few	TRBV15	TGTGCCACCAGCAGAGGTAGCTCCGCAGCTAGCGGATTAGCCAAAAACATTCAGTACTTC	CATSRGSSAASGLAKNIQYF